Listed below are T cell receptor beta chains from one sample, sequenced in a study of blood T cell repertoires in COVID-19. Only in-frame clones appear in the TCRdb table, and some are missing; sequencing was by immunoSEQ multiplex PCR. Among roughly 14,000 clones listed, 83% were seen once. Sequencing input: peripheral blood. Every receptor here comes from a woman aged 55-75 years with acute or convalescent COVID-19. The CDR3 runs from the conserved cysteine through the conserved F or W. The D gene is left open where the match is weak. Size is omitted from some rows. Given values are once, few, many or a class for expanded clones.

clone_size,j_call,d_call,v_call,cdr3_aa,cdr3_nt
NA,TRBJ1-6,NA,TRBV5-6,CASSFRGSYNSPLHF,TGTGCCAGCAGCTTCCGAGGGTCCTATAATTCACCCCTCCACTTT
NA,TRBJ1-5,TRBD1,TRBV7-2,CASSLVDRDQPQHF,TGTGCCAGCAGCTTGGTAGACAGGGATCAGCCCCAGCATTTT
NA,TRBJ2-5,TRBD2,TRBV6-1,CASSEAGGEGEETQYF,TGTGCCAGCAGTGAAGCCGGGGGGGAGGGGGAAGAGACCCAGTACTTC
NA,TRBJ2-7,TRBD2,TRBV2,CASSGYPGGEQYF,TGTGCCAGCAGTGGATACCCGGGGGGCGAGCAGTACTTC
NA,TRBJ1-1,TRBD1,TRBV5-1,CASSLEGAGTEAFF,TGCGCCAGCAGCTTGGAGGGGGCAGGCACTGAAGCTTTCTTT
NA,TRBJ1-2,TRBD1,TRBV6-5,CASSPTGLRGYTF,TGTGCCAGCAGCCCGACAGGGCTGAGGGGCTACACCTTC
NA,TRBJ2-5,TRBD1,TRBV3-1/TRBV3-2,CASSKGTGPETQYF,TGTGCCAGCAGCAAAGGGACAGGGCCAGAGACCCAGTACTTC
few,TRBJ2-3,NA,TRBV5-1,CASSLAGADTQYF,TGCGCCAGCAGCTTGGCAGGGGCAGATACGCAGTATTTT
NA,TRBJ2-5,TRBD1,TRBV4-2,CASSQGVSVRGYQETQYF,TGTGCCAGCAGCCAAGGAGTTTCAGTCAGGGGGTACCAAGAGACCCAGTACTTC
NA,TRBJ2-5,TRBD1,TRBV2,CASSLTGVGETQYF,TGTGCCAGCAGTCTGACAGGGGTTGGGGAGACCCAGTACTTC
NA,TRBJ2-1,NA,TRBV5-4,CASSLSGGIPGIKQFF,TGTGCCAGCAGCTTGTCTGGGGGGATTCCCGGGATCAAGCAGTTCTTC
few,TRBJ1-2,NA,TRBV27,CASSLYRQAYGYTF,TGTGCCAGCAGTTTATACCGACAGGCCTATGGCTACACCTTC
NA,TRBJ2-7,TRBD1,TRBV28,CASRPSPGTGTYEQYF,TGTGCCAGCAGGCCCTCACCCGGGACAGGGACCTACGAGCAGTACTTC
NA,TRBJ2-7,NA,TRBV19,CASSNNPAGEQYF,TGTGCCAGTAGTAATAACCCCGCGGGAGAGCAGTACTTC
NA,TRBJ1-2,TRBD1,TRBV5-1,CASSDRGRDRGSYGYTF,TGCGCCAGCAGCGACCGTGGCCGGGACAGGGGCAGCTATGGCTACACCTTC
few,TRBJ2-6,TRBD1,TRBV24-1,CATSSGQGSGANVLTF,TGTGCCACCAGTTCCGGACAGGGCTCTGGGGCCAACGTCCTGACTTTC
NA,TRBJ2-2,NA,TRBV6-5,CASSYRGLTGELFF,TGTGCCAGCAGTTACCGCGGGTTAACCGGGGAGCTGTTTTTT